The T cell receptor (beta chain) described here comes from a study of blood T cells in healthy people across ages. Study-level background: There was about one barcoded beta molecule captured by template switching per two T cells.

Alongside a J-beta primer mix, a sample-barcoded 5' primer served in a second PCR lasting 7 to 11 cycles. A single record per CDR3 protein comes from TCRdb applying MiXCR to the 5' RACE reads. The table has about a million distinct CDR3 sequences, more than 30% seen once. Study-level points and caveats: Long-lived and aged donors differed, with more naive CD4+ cells and higher diversity in the long-lived. Since the PBMCs were unsorted, naive and antigen-experienced cells could not be conclusively compared.

Points on this clonotype: Its cognate antigen is unknown.

The TCR comes from a man in his late teens or twenties in good health. Sequencing was performed on blood.

CDR3 bases: TGTGCCAGTGCCTTGGACAGAGCAACTAATGAAAAACTGTTTTTT. The encoded protein is CASALDRATNEKLFF. The V and J genes are TRBV2 and TRBJ1-4; perhaps TRBD1 as D (6 bases). CDR3 length: 15 residues. V was shortened by 9 bases and J by 0 bases, with 14 bases between the two germline ends. CDR1 and CDR2 (germline): SNHLY, FYNNEI.